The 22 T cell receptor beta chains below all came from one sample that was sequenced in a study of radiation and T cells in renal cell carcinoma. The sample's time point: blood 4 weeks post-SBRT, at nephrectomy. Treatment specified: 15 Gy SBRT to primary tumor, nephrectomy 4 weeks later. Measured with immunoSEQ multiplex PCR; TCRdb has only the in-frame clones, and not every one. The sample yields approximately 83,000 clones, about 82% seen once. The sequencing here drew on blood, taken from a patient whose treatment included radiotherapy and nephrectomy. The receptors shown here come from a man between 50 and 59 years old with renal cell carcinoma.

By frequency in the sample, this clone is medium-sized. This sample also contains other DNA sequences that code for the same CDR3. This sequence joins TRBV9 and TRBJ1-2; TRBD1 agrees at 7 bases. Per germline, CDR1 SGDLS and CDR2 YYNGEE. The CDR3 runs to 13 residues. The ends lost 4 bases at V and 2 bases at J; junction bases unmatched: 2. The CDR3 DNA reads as TGTGCCAGCAGCTCGACAGGGAACTATGGCTACACCTTC. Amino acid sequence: CASSSTGNYGYTF.

The CDR3: CSVWTGGYSPLHF. CDR3 sequence (DNA): TGCAGCGTCTGGACAGGGGGTTACTCACCCCTCCACTTT. The V call is TRBV29-1, the J call TRBJ1-6; 10 bases match TRBD1. Germline V gene data show CDR1 as SQVTM and CDR2 as ANQGSEA. The CDR3 covers 13 residues. J gave up 10 bases and V 6 bases, and 6 bases lay outside the gene matches.

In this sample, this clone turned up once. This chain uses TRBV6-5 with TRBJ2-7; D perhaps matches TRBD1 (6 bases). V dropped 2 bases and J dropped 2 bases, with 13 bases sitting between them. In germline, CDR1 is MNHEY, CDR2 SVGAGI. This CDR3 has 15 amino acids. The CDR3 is CASSYVAGDPYEQYF. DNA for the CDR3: TGTGCCAGCAGTTACGTCGCAGGGGATCCCTACGAGCAGTACTTC.

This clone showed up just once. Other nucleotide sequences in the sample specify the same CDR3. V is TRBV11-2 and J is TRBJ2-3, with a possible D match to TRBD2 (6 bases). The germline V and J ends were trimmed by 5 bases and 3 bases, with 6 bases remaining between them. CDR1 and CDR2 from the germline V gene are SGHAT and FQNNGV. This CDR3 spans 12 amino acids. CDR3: CASSGRTDTQYF. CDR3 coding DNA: TGTGCCAGCAGCGGGAGGACAGATACGCAGTATTTT.

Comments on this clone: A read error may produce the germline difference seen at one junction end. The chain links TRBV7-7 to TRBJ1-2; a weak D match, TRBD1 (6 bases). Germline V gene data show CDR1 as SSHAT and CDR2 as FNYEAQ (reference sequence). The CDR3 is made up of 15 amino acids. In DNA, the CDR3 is TGTGCTAGCAGCTTATTCAGGGGTGTTAACTATGGCTACACCTTC. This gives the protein CASSLFRGVNYGYTF.

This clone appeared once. CDR3: CASSPGGALTNEQFF. The CDR3 DNA reads as TGCGCCAGCAGCCCCGGGGGGGCCTTGACGAATGAGCAGTTCTTC. The J gene is TRBJ2-1, the V gene TRBV5-1; 8 bases match TRBD2. Germline-derived CDR1 and CDR2 are SGHRS and YFSETQ. This CDR3 is 15 amino acids long. The trim removed 4 bases at V and 7 bases at J, leaving 10 bases unmatched.

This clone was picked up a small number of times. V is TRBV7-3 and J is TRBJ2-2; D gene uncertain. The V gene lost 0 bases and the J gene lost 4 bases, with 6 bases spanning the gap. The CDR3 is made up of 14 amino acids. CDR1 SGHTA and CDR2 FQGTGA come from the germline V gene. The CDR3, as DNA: TGTGCCAGCAGCTTAACACACGGCACCGGGGAGCTGTTTTTT. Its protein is CASSLTHGTGELFF.

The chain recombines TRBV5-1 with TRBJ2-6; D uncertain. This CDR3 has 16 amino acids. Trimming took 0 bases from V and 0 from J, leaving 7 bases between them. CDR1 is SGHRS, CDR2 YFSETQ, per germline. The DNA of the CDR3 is TGCGCCAGCAGCTTGGTTTCAGTCTCTGGGGCCAACGTCCTGACTTTC. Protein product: CASSLVSVSGANVLTF.

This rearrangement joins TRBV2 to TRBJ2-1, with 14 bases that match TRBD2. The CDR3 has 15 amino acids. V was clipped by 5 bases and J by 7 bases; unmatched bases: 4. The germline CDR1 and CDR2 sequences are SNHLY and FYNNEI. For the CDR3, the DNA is TGTGCCAGCAGTCTACGACTAGCGGGAGGGAATGAGCAGTTCTTC. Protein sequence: CASSLRLAGGNEQFF.

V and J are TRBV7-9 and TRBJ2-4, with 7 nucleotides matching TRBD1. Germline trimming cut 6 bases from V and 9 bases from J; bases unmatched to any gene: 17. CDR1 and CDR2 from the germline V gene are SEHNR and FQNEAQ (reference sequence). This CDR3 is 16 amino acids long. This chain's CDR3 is CASSVERGRGRVIQYF. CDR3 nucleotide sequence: TGTGCCAGCAGTGTTGAAAGGGGGCGCGGGCGTGTCATTCAGTACTTC.

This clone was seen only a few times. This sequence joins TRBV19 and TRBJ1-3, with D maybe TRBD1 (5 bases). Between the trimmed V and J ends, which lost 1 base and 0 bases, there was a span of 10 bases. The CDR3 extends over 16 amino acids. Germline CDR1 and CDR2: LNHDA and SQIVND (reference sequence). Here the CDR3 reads CASSIAQAISGNTIYF. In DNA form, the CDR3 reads TGTGCCAGTAGTATAGCACAGGCGATCTCTGGAAACACCATATATTTT.

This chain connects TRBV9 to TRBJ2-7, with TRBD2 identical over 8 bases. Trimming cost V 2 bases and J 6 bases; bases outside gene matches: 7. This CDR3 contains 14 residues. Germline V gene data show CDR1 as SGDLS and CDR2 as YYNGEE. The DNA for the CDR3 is TGTGCCAGCAGCGTGTCGGGAGGGCCCAGCGAGCAGTACTTC. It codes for CASSVSGGPSEQYF.

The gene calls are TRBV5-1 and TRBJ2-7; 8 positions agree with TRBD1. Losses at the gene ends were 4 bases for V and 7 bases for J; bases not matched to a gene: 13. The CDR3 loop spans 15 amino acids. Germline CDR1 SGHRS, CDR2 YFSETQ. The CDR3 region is CASSAGQGNSREQYF. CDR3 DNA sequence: TGCGCCAGCAGCGCAGGACAGGGAAACTCTCGGGAGCAGTACTTC.

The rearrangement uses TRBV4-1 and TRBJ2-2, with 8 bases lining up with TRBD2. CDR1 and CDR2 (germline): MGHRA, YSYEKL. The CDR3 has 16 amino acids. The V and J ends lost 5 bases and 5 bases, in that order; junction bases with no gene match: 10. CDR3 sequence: CASSSPSGGWTGELFF. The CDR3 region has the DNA TGCGCCAGCAGCTCGCCGAGCGGGGGATGGACCGGGGAGCTGTTTTTT.

The CDR3 DNA is TGTGCCAGTAGTGACCGACAGGGCAATGAGCAGTTCTTC. Translating it yields CASSDRQGNEQFF. This chain connects TRBV19 to TRBJ2-1, with TRBD1 identical over 7 bases. Trimming removed 5 bases from V and 6 bases from J; junction bases left unmatched: 4. CDR1 is LNHDA, CDR2 SQIVND, per germline (reference sequence). This CDR3 has 13 residues.

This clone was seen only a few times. This CDR3 is CASSLGAKNIQYF. CDR3 in DNA: TGTGCCAGCAGCCTCGGCGCCAAAAACATTCAGTACTTC. This chain links TRBV11-2 with TRBJ2-4; D is undetermined. V was pared by 5 bases and J by 1 base, with 6 bases between. The CDR3 is 13 amino acids. Germline assignment: CDR1 SGHAT and CDR2 FQNNGV.

CDR3 in DNA: TGTGCCAGCAGTTCCAGTCCCTCCTACGAGCAGTACTTC. This translates into CASSSSPSYEQYF. The rearrangement uses TRBV6-5 and TRBJ2-7; D is unresolved. The CDR3 is 13 amino acids. V was pared by 4 bases and J by 0 bases, with 7 bases between. Looked up from germline, CDR1 is MNHEY and CDR2 is SVGAGI.

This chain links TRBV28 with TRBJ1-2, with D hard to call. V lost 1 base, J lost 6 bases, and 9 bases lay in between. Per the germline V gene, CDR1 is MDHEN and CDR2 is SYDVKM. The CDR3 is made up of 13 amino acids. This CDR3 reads CASSLFAANGYTF. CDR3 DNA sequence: TGTGCCAGCAGTTTATTTGCAGCGAATGGCTACACCTTC.

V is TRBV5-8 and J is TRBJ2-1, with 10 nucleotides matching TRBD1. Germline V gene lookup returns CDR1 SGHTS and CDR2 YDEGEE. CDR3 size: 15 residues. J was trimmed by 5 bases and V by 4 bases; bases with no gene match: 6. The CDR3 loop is CASSEGTGAHNEQFF. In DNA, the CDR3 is TGTGCCAGCAGCGAGGGGACAGGGGCGCACAATGAGCAGTTCTTC.

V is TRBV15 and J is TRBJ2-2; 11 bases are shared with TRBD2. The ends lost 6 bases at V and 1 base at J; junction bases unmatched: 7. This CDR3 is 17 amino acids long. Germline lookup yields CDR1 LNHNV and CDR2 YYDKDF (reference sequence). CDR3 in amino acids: CATSTGTSGLNTGELFF. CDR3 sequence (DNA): TGTGCCACCAGTACCGGGACTAGCGGTTTGAACACCGGGGAGCTGTTTTTT.

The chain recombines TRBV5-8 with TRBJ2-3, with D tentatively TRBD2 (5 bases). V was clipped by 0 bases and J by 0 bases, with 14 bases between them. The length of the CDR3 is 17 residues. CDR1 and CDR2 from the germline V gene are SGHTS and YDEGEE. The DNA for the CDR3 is TGTGCCAGCAGCTTGGCCTTGAGGGCTTCTAGCACAGATACGCAGTATTTT. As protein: CASSLALRASSTDTQYF.

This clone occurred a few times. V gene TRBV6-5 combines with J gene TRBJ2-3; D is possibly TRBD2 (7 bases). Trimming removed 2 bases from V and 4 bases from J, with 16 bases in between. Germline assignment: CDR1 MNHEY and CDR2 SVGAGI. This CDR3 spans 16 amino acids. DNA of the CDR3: TGTGCCAGCAGTTACGGCGGGGGCGGTGGGGCAGATACGCAGTATTTT. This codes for CASSYGGGGGADTQYF.